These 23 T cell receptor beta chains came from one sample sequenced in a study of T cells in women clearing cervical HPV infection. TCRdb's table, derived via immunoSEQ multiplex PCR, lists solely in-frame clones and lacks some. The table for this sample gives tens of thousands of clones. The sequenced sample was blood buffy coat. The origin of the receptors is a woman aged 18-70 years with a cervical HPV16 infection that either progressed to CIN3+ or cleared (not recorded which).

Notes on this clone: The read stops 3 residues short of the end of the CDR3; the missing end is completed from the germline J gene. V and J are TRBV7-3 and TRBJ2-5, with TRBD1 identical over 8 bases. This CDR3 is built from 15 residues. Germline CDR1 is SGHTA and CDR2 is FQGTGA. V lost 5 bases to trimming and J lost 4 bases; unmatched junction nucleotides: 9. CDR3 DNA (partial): TGTGCCAGCAGCGAACAGGGGGAGTTTGGAGAGACC. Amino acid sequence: CASSEQGEFGET. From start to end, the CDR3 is CASSEQGEFGETQYF.

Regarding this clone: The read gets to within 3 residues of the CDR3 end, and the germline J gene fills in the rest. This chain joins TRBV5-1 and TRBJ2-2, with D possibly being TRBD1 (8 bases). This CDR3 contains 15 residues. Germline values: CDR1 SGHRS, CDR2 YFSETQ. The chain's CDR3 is CASSLQGGDNSPLFF. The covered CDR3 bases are TGCGCCAGCAGCCTACAGGGGGGGGATAATTCACCG.

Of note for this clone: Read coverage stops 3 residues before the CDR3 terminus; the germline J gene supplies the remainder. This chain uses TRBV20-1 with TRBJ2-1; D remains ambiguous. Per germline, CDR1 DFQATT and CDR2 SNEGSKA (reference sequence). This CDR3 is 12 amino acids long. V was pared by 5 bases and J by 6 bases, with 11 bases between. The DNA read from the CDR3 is TGCAGTGCTTCCTCATACACCAATGAG. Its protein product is CSASSYTNE. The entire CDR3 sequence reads CSASSYTNEQFF.

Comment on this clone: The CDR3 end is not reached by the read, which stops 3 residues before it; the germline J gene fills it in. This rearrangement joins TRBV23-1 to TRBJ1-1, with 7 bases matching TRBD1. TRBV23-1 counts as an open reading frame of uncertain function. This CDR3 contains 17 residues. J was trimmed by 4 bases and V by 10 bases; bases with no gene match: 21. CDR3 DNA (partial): TGCGCCACCATCAGTGCTTGTCAGGGACAGAGTAGCACTGAA. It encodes CATISACQGQSSTE. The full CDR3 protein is CATISACQGQSSTEAFF.

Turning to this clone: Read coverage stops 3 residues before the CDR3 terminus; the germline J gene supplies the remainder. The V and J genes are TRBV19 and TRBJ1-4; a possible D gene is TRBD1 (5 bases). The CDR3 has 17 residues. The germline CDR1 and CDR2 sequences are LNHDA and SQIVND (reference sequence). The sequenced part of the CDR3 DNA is TGTGCCAGTAGTCGCCTAGCGGGAGAGGCTGGGGCCAACGTA. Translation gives CASSRLAGEAGANV. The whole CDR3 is CASSRLAGEAGANVLFF. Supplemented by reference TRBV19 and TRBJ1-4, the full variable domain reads DGGITQSPKYLFRKEGQNVTLSCEQNLNHDAMYWYRQDPGQGLRLIYYSQIVNDFQKGDIAEGYSVSREKKESFPLTVTSAQKNPTAFYLCASSRLAGEAGANVLFFGSGTQLSVL.

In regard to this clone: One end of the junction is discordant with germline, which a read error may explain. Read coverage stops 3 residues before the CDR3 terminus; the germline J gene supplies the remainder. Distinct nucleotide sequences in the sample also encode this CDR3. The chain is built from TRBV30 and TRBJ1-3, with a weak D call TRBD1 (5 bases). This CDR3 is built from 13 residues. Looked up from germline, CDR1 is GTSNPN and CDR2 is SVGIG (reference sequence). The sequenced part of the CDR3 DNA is TGTGCCTGGAGTGTACGAGGGGCGGACACT. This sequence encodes CAWSVRGADT. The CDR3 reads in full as CAWSVRGADTIYF.

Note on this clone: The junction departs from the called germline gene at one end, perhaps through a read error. The CDR3 bases that were read are TGCGCCAGCAGGCAGCTAGCGGGAGGGCAGGCAGAGACG. This encodes CASRQLAGGQAET. The complete CDR3 reads CASRQLAGGQAETQYF. The genes are TRBV5-1 and TRBJ2-3; TRBD2 agrees at 12 bases. Read data end 3 residues before the CDR3 end; the end is taken from the germline J gene. The CDR3 consists of 16 residues. The germline V gene encodes CDR1 SGHRS and CDR2 YFSETQ.

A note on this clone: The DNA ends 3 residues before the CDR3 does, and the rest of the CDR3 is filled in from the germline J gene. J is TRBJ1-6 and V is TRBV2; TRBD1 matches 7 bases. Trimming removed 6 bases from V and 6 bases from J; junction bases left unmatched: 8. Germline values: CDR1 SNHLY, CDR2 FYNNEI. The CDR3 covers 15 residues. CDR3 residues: CASRPNRGSNSPLHF. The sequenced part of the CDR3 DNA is TGTGCCAGCAGGCCTAACAGGGGTTCTAATTCACCC.

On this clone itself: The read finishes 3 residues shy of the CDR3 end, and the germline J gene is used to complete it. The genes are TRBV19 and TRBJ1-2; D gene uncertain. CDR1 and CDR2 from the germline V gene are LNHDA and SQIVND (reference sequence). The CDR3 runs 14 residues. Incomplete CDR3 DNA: TGTGCCAGTAGTATAGGAACTAGCCCCAATGAC. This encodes CASSIGTSPND. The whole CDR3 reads CASSIGTSPNDYTF.

Partial CDR3 DNA: TGTGCCAGCAGCTTACAGGGTGTTGCTGAAAAA. Translating gives CASSLQGVAEK. The whole CDR3 is CASSLQGVAEKLFF. This rearrangement joins TRBV7-9 to TRBJ1-4, with D perhaps TRBD1 (5 bases). The DNA ends 3 residues before the CDR3 does, and the rest of the CDR3 is filled in from the germline J gene. The V end lost 2 bases, the J end lost 7 bases, and 11 bases lay between the germline ends. Germline lookup yields CDR1 SEHNR and CDR2 FQNEAQ (reference sequence). This CDR3 is built from 14 residues.

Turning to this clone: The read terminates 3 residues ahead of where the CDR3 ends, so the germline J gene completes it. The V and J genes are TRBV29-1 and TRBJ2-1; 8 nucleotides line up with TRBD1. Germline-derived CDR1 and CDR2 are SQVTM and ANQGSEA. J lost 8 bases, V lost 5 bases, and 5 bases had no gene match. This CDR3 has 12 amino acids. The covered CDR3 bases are TGCAGCGTTAACAGGGGGAGGCATGAG. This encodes CSVNRGRHE. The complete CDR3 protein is CSVNRGRHEQFF.

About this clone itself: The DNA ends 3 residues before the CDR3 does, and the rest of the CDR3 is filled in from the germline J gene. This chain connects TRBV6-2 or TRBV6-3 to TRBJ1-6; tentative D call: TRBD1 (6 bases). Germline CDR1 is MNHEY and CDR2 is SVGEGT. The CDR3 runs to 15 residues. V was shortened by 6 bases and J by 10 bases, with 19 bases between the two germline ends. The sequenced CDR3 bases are TGTGCCAGCAGGACCCTGAGGGGGGGATGGTCACCC. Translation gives CASRTLRGGWSP. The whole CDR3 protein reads CASRTLRGGWSPLHF.

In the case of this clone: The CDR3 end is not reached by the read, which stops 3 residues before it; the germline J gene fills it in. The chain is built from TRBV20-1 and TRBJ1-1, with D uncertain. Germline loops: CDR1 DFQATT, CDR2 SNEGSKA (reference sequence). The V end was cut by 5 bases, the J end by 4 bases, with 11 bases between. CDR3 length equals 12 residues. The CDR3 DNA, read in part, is TGCAGTGCTCCGACCGAGGGCACTGAA. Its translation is CSAPTEGTE. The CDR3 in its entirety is CSAPTEGTEAFF.

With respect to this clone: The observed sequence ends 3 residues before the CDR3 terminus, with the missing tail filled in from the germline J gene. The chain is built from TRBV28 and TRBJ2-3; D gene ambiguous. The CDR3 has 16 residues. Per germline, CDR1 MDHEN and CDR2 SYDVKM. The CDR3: CASSWPSERLQETQYF. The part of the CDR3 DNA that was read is TGTGCCAGCAGCTGGCCTTCCGAAAGGCTTCAAGAGACG.

Partial CDR3 DNA: TGTGCCAGCAGTGCTCTGGGGGGGGCCAATCAGCCC. Residues: CASSALGGANQP. The whole CDR3 protein reads CASSALGGANQPQHF. The rearrangement uses TRBV6-1 and TRBJ1-5; tentatively, D is TRBD1 (6 bases). The read falls 3 residues short of the CDR3 end, and the missing part is taken from the germline J gene. The ends were cut back, 4 bases at V and 3 bases at J, with 13 bases in the middle. Germline CDR1 is MNHNS and CDR2 is SASEGT. The CDR3 is made up of 15 amino acids.

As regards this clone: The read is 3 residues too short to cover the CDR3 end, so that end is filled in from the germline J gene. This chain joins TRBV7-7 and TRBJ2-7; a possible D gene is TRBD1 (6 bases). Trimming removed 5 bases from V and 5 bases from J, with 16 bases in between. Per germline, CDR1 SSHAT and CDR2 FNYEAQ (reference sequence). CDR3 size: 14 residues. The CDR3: CASSLRPGENEQYF. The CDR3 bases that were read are TGTGCCAGCAGCCTCCGACCAGGGGAGAACGAG.

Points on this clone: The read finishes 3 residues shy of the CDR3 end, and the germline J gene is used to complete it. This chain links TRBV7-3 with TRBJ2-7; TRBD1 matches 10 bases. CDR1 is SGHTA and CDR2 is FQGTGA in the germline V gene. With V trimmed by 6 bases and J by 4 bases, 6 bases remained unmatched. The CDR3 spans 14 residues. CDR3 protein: CASSSGQGGYEQYF. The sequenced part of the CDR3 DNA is TGTGCCAGCAGTTCCGGACAGGGGGGGTACGAG. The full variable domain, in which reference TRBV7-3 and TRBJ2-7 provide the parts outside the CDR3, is GAGVSQTPSNKVTEKGKYVELRCDPISGHTALYWYRQSLGQGPEFLIYFQGTGAADDSGLPNDRFFAVRPEGSVSTLKIQRTERGDSAVYLCASSSGQGGYEQYFGPGTRLTVT.

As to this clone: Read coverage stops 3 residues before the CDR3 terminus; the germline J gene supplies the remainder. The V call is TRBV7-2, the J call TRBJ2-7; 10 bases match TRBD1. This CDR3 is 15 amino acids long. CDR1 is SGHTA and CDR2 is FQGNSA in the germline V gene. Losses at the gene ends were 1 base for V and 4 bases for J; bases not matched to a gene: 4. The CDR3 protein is CASSLGGTGVYEQYF. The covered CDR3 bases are TGTGCCAGCAGCTTAGGGGGGACAGGGGTTTACGAG.

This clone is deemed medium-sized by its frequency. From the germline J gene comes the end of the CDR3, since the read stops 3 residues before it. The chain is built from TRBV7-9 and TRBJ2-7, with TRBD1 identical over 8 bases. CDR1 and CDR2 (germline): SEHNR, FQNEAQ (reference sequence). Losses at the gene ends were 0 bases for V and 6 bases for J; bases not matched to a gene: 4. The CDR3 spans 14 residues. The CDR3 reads CASSLASTGAEQYF. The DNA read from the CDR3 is TGTGCCAGCAGCTTAGCCTCGACAGGGGCCGAG. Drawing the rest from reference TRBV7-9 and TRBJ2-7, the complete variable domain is DTGVSQNPRHKITKRGQNVTFRCDPISEHNRLYWYRQTLGQGPEFLTYFQNEAQLEKSRLLSDRFSAERPKGSFSTLEIQRTEQGDSAMYLCASSLASTGAEQYFGPGTRLTVT.

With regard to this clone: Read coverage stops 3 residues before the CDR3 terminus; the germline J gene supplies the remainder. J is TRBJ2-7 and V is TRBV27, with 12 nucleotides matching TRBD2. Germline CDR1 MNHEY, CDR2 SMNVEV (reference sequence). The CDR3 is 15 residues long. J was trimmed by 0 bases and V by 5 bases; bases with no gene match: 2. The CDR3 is CASSATSGSSYEQYF. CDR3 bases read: TGTGCCAGCAGTGCGACTAGCGGGAGCTCCTACGAG.

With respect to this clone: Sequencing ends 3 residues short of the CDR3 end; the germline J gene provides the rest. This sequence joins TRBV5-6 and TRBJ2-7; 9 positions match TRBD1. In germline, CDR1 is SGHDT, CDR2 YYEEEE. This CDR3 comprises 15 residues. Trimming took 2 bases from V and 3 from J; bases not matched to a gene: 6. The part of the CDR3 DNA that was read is TGTGCCAGCAGCTTTTGGGACAGGGATCTCTACGAG. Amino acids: CASSFWDRDLYE. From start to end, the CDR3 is CASSFWDRDLYEQYF.

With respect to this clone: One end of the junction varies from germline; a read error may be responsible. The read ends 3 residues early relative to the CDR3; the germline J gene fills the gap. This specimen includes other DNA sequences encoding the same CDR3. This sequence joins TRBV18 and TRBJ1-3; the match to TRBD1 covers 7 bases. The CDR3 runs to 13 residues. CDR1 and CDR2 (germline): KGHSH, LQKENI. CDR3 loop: CASSRTGGNTIYF. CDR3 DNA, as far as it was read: TGTGCCAGCTCGCGGACAGGTGGAAACACG.

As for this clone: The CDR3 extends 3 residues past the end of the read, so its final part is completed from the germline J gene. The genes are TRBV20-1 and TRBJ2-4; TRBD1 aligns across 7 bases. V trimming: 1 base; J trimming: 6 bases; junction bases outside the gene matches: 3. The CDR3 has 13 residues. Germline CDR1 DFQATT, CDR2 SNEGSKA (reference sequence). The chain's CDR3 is CSARGTGRNIQYF. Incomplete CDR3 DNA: TGCAGTGCTAGAGGGACAGGCCGAAACATT.